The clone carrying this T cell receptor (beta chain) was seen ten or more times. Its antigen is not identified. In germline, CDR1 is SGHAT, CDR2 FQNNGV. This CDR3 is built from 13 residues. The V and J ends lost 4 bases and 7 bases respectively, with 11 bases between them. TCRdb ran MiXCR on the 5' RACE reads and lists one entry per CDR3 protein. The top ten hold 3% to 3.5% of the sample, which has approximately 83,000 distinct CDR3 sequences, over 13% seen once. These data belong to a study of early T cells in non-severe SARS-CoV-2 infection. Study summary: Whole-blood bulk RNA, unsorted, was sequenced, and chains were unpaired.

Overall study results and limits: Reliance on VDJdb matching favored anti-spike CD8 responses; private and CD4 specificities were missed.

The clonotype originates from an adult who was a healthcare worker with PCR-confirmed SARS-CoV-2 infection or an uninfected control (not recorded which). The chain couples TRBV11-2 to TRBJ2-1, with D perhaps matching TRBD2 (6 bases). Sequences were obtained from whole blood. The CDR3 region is CASSSYGGNEQFF. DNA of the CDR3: TGTGCCAGCAGCTCTTACGGGGGAAATGAGCAGTTCTTC.